These 25 T cell receptor beta chains came from one sample sequenced in a study of beta chain features in type 1 diabetes. Every isolated RNA sample was fully reverse transcribed, so sequencing captured expressed TCRB transcripts. Repertoires were generated with immunoSEQ multiplex PCR, while TCRdb's copy carries only in-frame clones and drops some. The table includes 350,000 to 400,000 clones, roughly 16% detected once. The sample consisted of naive CD4+ T cells from blood. Receptor source: a woman aged 18-29 years in good health.

V usage is TRBV4-1 and J usage is TRBJ2-7; 9 bases are a match to TRBD2. This CDR3 spans 15 amino acids. Germline CDR1 reads MGHRA; CDR2 reads YSYEKL. V was clipped by 3 bases and J by 5 bases; unmatched bases: 8. In nucleotides, the CDR3 is TGCGCCAGCAGCCATTTAGCGGGAGTCGTACACGAGCAGTACTTC. Translating it yields CASSHLAGVVHEQYF.

CDR3 in amino acids: CASSLASRVGTQYF. CDR3 nucleotide sequence: TGTGCCAGCAGCTTAGCGAGCAGGGTCGGGACCCAGTACTTC. The chain employs TRBV7-9 and TRBJ2-5; TRBD1 might be the D (5 bases). Germline V CDR1 and CDR2: SEHNR, FQNEAQ (reference sequence). V lost 0 bases and J lost 7, with 12 bases in between. The CDR3 contains 14 residues. The full variable domain, completed using reference TRBV7-9 and TRBJ2-5, is DTGVSQNPRHKITKRGQNVTFRCDPISEHNRLYWYRQTLGQGPEFLTYFQNEAQLEKSRLLSDRFSAERPKGSFSTLEIQRTEQGDSAMYLCASSLASRVGTQYFGPGTRLLVL.

This chain links TRBV4-1 with TRBJ2-7, with D possibly TRBD1 on 5 matching bases. V was clipped by 1 base and J by 7 bases, with 17 bases between them. The CDR3 spans 15 residues. The germline CDR1 and CDR2 sequences are MGHRA and YSYEKL. CDR3 sequence: CASSQVWQGKREQYF. CDR3 in DNA: TGCGCCAGCAGCCAAGTTTGGCAGGGTAAAAGAGAGCAGTACTTC.

This clone was counted a few times. The chain has TRBV28 and TRBJ2-7; tentative D call: TRBD2 (7 bases). The CDR3 length is 16 residues. CDR1 and CDR2 from the germline V gene are MDHEN and SYDVKM. V was pared by 1 base and J by 3 bases, with 16 bases between. CDR3 sequence (DNA): TGTGCCAGCAGTTTATCCGGGGGGCGGCAGATCTACGAGCAGTACTTC. Translating gives CASSLSGGRQIYEQYF.

The V and J genes are TRBV4-3 and TRBJ2-7, with 10 bases identical to TRBD1. The CDR3 sequence is 15 residues long. V shed 5 bases, J shed 2 bases, and the junction held 6 bases outside the gene matches. Germline V gene lookup returns CDR1 LGHNA and CDR2 YSLEER. This chain's CDR3 is CASSTRDRGTYEQYF. CDR3 in DNA: TGCGCCAGCAGCACCCGGGACAGGGGAACCTACGAGCAGTACTTC.

There are a few counts of this clone. The chain uses TRBV29-1 and TRBJ1-1; D is perhaps TRBD1 (6 bases). This CDR3 spans 13 amino acids. V was cut by 7 bases and J by 0 bases, with 12 bases left in between. CDR1 is SQVTM, CDR2 ANQGSEA, per germline. In DNA form, the CDR3 reads TGCAGCGCCACCAGGGGAATGAACACTGAAGCTTTCTTT. This sequence encodes CSATRGMNTEAFF. The whole variable domain, remainder taken from reference TRBV29-1 and TRBJ1-1, is SAVISQKPSRDICQRGTSLTIQCQVDSQVTMMFWYRQQPGQSLTLIATANQGSEATYESGFVIDKFPISRPNLTFSTLTVSNMSPEDSSIYLCSATRGMNTEAFFGQGTRLTVV.

For the CDR3, the DNA is TGTGCCAGCAGCTTTTACAGGGGCCCAGACTCTGACGAGCAGTACTTC. This encodes CASSFYRGPDSDEQYF. The chain combines TRBV7-2 with TRBJ2-7, with 7 bases aligning to TRBD1. The V and J ends lost 3 bases and 5 bases, in that order; junction bases with no gene match: 13. In germline, CDR1 is SGHTA, CDR2 FQGNSA. This CDR3 has 16 residues.

There are a few counts of this clone. The V call is TRBV30, the J call TRBJ2-1; 7 nucleotides align to TRBD1. The CDR3 contains 14 residues. Trimming at V came to 1 base and at J to 9 bases, leaving 9 bases not matched to a gene. Germline-derived CDR1 and CDR2 are GTSNPN and SVGIG (reference sequence). The CDR3, as DNA: TGTGCCTGGAGTGGCCATCCGCGGACAGGTGAGCAGTTCTTC. Residues: CAWSGHPRTGEQFF.

The chain has TRBV28 and TRBJ2-1, with 11 nucleotides matching TRBD2. The junction had 6 bases not matched to a gene; V was cut back by 5 bases and J by 6 bases. The CDR3 contains 15 residues. CDR1 and CDR2 (germline): MDHEN, SYDVKM. DNA for the CDR3: TGTGCCAGCAGTCCCTGGACTAGCGGGTTCAATGAGCAGTTCTTC. Its translation is CASSPWTSGFNEQFF.

This clone has a handful of counts. The chain joins TRBV25-1 to TRBJ2-5; 7 bases are a match to TRBD2. The CDR3 has 14 residues. The ends lost 3 bases at V and 5 bases at J; junction bases unmatched: 6. From germline, CDR1 is MGHDK and CDR2 SYGVNS. This CDR3 reads CASSDPGRAETQYF. The CDR3 DNA sequence: TGTGCCAGCAGTGACCCAGGGAGGGCGGAGACCCAGTACTTC. Based on the CDR3 plus reference TRBV25-1 and TRBJ2-5, the full variable domain is EADIYQTPRYLVIGTGKKITLECSQTMGHDKMYWYQQDPGMELHLIHYSYGVNSTEKGDLSSESTVSRIRTEHFPLTLESARPSHTSQYLCASSDPGRAETQYFGPGTRLLVL.

This clone was counted only a few times. The V and J genes are TRBV9 and TRBJ2-1; the D gene is possibly TRBD1 (6 bases). V was clipped by 0 bases and J by 9 bases, with 13 bases between them. CDR3 length equals 14 residues. Germline V lookup: CDR1 SGDLS, CDR2 YYNGEE. The CDR3 region has the DNA TGTGCCAGCAGCGTAGTTACAGGGTTAGGTGAGCAGTTCTTC. Protein sequence: CASSVVTGLGEQFF. Full variable domain (remainder filled in from reference TRBV9 and TRBJ2-1): DSGVTQTPKHLITATGQRVTLRCSPRSGDLSVYWYQQSLDQGLQFLIQYYNGEERAKGNILERFSAQQFPDLHSELNLSSLELGDSALYFCASSVVTGLGEQFFGPGTRLTVL.

The gene calls are TRBV7-8 and TRBJ2-5; TRBD1 agrees at 8 bases. The CDR3 spans 14 residues. J gave up 2 bases and V 5 bases, and 4 bases lay outside the gene matches. CDR1 SGHVS and CDR2 FQNEAQ come from the germline V gene. CDR3 sequence (DNA): TGTGCCAGCAGCCGGACAGGGCCACAAGAGACCCAGTACTTC. Encoded protein: CASSRTGPQETQYF.

This sequence joins TRBV9 and TRBJ2-1, with D tentatively TRBD2 (6 bases). This CDR3 region has 14 residues. V was cut by 0 bases and J by 9 bases, with 13 bases left in between. CDR1 is SGDLS, CDR2 YYNGEE, per germline. CDR3 sequence (DNA): TGTGCCAGCAGCGTAGAACTCCCCGGGGGTGAGCAGTTCTTC. This sequence encodes CASSVELPGGEQFF.

The V and J genes are TRBV19 and TRBJ2-5; 7 bases map to TRBD2. The CDR3 is made up of 18 amino acids. The V segment lost 1 base and the J segment 5 bases; nucleotides outside the gene matches: 16. CDR1 and CDR2 (germline): LNHDA, SQIVND (reference sequence). The DNA for the CDR3 is TGTGCCAGTAGTATAGGGTCCGTGGCGGGAGATCGGGGGGAGACCCAGTACTTC. Protein sequence: CASSIGSVAGDRGETQYF.

The V and J genes are TRBV30 and TRBJ1-5; D ambiguous. V lost 3 bases and J 4 bases, leaving 10 bases between the germline ends. The germline CDR1 and CDR2 sequences are GTSNPN and SVGIG (reference sequence). The CDR3 is 13 amino acids. Here the CDR3 DNA reads TGTGCCTGGAGGGGTGGGAGGAATCAGCCCCAGCATTTT. This codes for CAWRGGRNQPQHF.

The chain couples TRBV7-9 to TRBJ1-5; no clear D. Germline-derived CDR1 and CDR2 are SEHNR and FQNEAQ (reference sequence). Trimming shortened V by 2 bases and J by 9 bases, and 11 bases separated the two germline ends. CDR3 size: 13 residues. The CDR3 DNA reads TGTGCCAGCAGCTTATCGAGCGGCCCGCCCCAGCATTTT. Amino acids: CASSLSSGPPQHF.

This clone was detected only a few times. The chain carries TRBV6-6 and TRBJ2-5; maybe TRBD2 (6 bases). The CDR3 is made up of 12 amino acids. V was shortened by 0 bases and J by 10 bases, with 9 bases between the two germline ends. Per the germline V gene, CDR1 is MNHNY and CDR2 is SVGAGI (reference sequence). The CDR3 here is CASSYSRTNQYF. The CDR3 coding sequence is TGTGCCAGCAGTTACTCACGGACTAACCAGTACTTC.

The V call is TRBV7-2, the J call TRBJ1-4; 8 nucleotides line up with TRBD1. The CDR3 is 14 amino acids. CDR1 is SGHTA and CDR2 is FQGNSA in the germline V gene. V trimming: 5 bases; J trimming: 8 bases; junction bases outside the gene matches: 7. The CDR3 coding sequence is TGTGCCAGCAGCATCGACAGGGGTTGGGAAAAACTGTTTTTT. Its protein product is CASSIDRGWEKLFF.

The chain is built from TRBV7-8 and TRBJ2-3, with 13 bases fitting TRBD2. J was trimmed by 4 bases and V by 4 bases; bases with no gene match: 17. Germline V gene data show CDR1 as SGHVS and CDR2 as FQNEAQ. The CDR3 has 20 residues. The DNA of the CDR3 is TGTGCCAGCAGCTCCTTGACTAGCGGGAGGACCGACTTAGTGTCAGATACGCAGTATTTT. Translated: CASSSLTSGRTDLVSDTQYF.

The V and J genes are TRBV7-8 and TRBJ2-1; possible D gene TRBD2, 6 bases. The CDR3 contains 15 residues. V gave up 7 bases and J gave up 0 bases, with 13 bases separating them. CDR1 and CDR2 from the germline V gene are SGHVS and FQNEAQ. In DNA, the CDR3 is TGTGCCAGCAAGGGCGGGGCCAGCTCCTACAATGAGCAGTTCTTC. It specifies CASKGGASSYNEQFF.

The CDR3 is CASSLGADIYGYTF. CDR3 in DNA: TGTGCCAGCAGCTTAGGTGCAGACATCTATGGCTACACCTTC. V and J are TRBV11-1 and TRBJ1-2; D is ambiguous. The CDR3 spans 14 residues. The germline V gene encodes CDR1 SGHAT and CDR2 FQDESV (reference sequence). Trimming left V 1 base short and J 4 bases short, with 10 bases between.

The CDR3 sequence: CASSPGQVSYEQYF. CDR3 nucleotides: TGTGCCAGCTCACCCGGACAGGTTTCCTACGAGCAGTACTTC. The chain uses TRBV18 and TRBJ2-7; TRBD1 aligns across 7 bases. CDR1 and CDR2 (germline): KGHSH, LQKENI. The CDR3 runs 14 residues. The J segment lost 1 base and the V segment lost 3 bases, leaving 3 bases of the junction unmatched.

The CDR3 protein is CASSQMGGTEQYF. CDR3 nucleotides: TGTGCCAGCAGCCAGATGGGAGGGACCGAGCAGTACTTC. The chain recombines TRBV7-2 with TRBJ2-7; 7 bases are shared with TRBD2. The CDR3 has 13 residues. The trim removed 5 bases at V and 6 bases at J, leaving 7 bases unmatched. Germline CDR1 and CDR2: SGHTA and FQGNSA.

J is TRBJ2-1 and V is TRBV4-2; 13 bases are shared with TRBD2. V lost 1 base and J lost 15; bases outside the gene matches: 6. The V gene's germline CDR1 is LGHNA and CDR2 YNFKEQ. The CDR3 consists of 14 residues. The CDR3 DNA is TGTGCCAGCAGCCAAGGGACTAGCGGGAGAGAGATGTTCTTC. Protein: CASSQGTSGREMFF.

The table lists this clone with a few counts. The chain couples TRBV29-1 to TRBJ2-3; 14 bases align to TRBD2. Trimming removed 4 bases from V and 6 bases from J; junction bases left unmatched: 6. Germline loops: CDR1 SQVTM, CDR2 ANQGSEA. The CDR3 is made up of 15 amino acids. The CDR3 reads CSVAGTSGSSDTQYF. CDR3 DNA sequence: TGCAGCGTTGCCGGGACTAGCGGGAGTTCCGATACGCAGTATTTT.